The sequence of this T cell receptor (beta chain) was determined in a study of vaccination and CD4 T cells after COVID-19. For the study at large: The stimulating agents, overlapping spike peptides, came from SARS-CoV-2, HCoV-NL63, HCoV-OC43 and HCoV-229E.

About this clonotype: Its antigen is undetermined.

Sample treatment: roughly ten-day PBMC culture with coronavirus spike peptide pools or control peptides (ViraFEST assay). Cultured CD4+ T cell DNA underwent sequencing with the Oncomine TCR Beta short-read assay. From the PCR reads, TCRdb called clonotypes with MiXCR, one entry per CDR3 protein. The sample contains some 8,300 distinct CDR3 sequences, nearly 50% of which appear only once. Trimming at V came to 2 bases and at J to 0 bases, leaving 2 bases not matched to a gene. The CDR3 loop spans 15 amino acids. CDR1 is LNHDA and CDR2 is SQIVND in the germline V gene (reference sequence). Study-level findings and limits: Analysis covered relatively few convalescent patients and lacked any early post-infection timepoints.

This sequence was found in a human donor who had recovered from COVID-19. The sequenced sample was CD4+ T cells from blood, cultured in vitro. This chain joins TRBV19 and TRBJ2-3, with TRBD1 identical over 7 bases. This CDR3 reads CASSIRGPSTDTQYF. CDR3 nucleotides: TGTGCCAGTAGTATAAGGGGGCCAAGCACAGATACGCAGTATTTT.